The rows below give T cell receptor beta chains drawn from one sample of a study of T cells in Graves' hyperthyroidism and ophthalmopathy. TCRdb called the multiplex PCR reads again in MiXCR, with one record for every CDR3 protein. In the table there are 93,000 or so distinct CDR3 sequences, roughly 44% of which are singletons. The sample consisted of blood. All receptors come from a man aged 35-49 years with Graves' hyperthyroidism. CDR3s include the opening cysteine and the closing phenylalanine or tryptophan. Fields, in order: V gene, J gene, D gene, clone size, CDR3 length, CDR3 DNA, CDR3 protein. A D gene is named only where the DNA matches it firmly. Expanded clones are given a class, and other clones once, few, many or no size at all.

v_call: TRBV12-3/TRBV12-4
j_call: TRBJ1-1
d_call: NA
clone_size: NA
cdr3_length: 11
cdr3_nt: TGTGCCAGCAGGGGGGACACGGAAGCTTTCTTT
cdr3_aa: CASRGDTEAFF

v_call: TRBV6-5
j_call: TRBJ2-3
d_call: TRBD1
clone_size: many
cdr3_length: 13
cdr3_nt: TGTGCCGCGGGGCAGGGGGCGCGCAGTACGCAGTATTTT
cdr3_aa: CAAGQGARSTQYF

v_call: TRBV5-1
j_call: TRBJ2-1
d_call: NA
clone_size: NA
cdr3_length: 12
cdr3_nt: TGCGCCAGCAGCTTATGGGGGGATGAGCAGTTCTTC
cdr3_aa: CASSLWGDEQFF

v_call: TRBV2
j_call: TRBJ1-5
d_call: TRBD1
clone_size: NA
cdr3_length: 14
cdr3_nt: TGTGCCAGCAGGAGGGACAGGGGTTTTCAGCCCCAGCATTTT
cdr3_aa: CASRRDRGFQPQHF

v_call: TRBV30
j_call: TRBJ2-1
d_call: TRBD1
clone_size: NA
cdr3_length: 14
cdr3_nt: TGTGCCTGGAGTGTACCGGGACAGAACTTAGAGCAGTTCTTC
cdr3_aa: CAWSVPGQNLEQFF

v_call: TRBV12-3/TRBV12-4
j_call: TRBJ1-2
d_call: NA
clone_size: many
cdr3_length: 14
cdr3_nt: TGTGCCAGCAGTTTGGGGGAGGGGAATCTTGGCTACACCTTC
cdr3_aa: CASSLGEGNLGYTF

v_call: TRBV5-1
j_call: TRBJ1-2
d_call: TRBD1
clone_size: NA
cdr3_length: 13
cdr3_nt: TGCGCCAGCAGCGCCGGGACAGGGGACGGCTACACCTTC
cdr3_aa: CASSAGTGDGYTF

v_call: TRBV19
j_call: TRBJ2-7
d_call: NA
clone_size: NA
cdr3_length: 12
cdr3_nt: TGTGCCAGTAGTAACAAGTTGCATCAGCAGTACTTC
cdr3_aa: CASSNKLHQQYF

v_call: TRBV19
j_call: TRBJ2-1
d_call: TRBD2
clone_size: NA
cdr3_length: 15
cdr3_nt: TGTGCCAGTAGGCTAGCGGGGGGGCCGCACAATGAGCAGTTCTTC
cdr3_aa: CASRLAGGPHNEQFF

v_call: TRBV7-3
j_call: TRBJ2-3
d_call: NA
clone_size: many
cdr3_length: 14
cdr3_nt: TGTGCCAGCAGCTTGGGACATAGCACAGATACGCAGTATTTT
cdr3_aa: CASSLGHSTDTQYF

v_call: TRBV2
j_call: TRBJ2-7
d_call: TRBD2
clone_size: NA
cdr3_length: 15
cdr3_nt: TGTGCCAGCACCTCCGGGACTAGCGGTGGGGTCGAGCAGTACTTC
cdr3_aa: CASTSGTSGGVEQYF

v_call: TRBV30
j_call: TRBJ1-1
d_call: NA
clone_size: few
cdr3_length: 14
cdr3_nt: TGTGCCTGGAGAAACCGGGCCCGAGTTCTTGAAGCTTTCTTT
cdr3_aa: CAWRNRARVLEAFF

v_call: TRBV29-1
j_call: TRBJ1-2
d_call: NA
clone_size: NA
cdr3_length: 10
cdr3_nt: TGCAGCGTTGAAGCTTATGGCTACACCTTC
cdr3_aa: CSVEAYGYTF

v_call: TRBV5-1
j_call: TRBJ1-1
d_call: TRBD1
clone_size: NA
cdr3_length: 15
cdr3_nt: TGCGCCAGCAGCACGTCCGGGACAGGGGAGACGGAAACTTTCTTT
cdr3_aa: CASSTSGTGETETFF

v_call: TRBV20-1
j_call: TRBJ2-3
d_call: NA
clone_size: many
cdr3_length: 12
cdr3_nt: TGCAGTGCAGAAGCCCGGTCAGATACGCAGTATTTT
cdr3_aa: CSAEARSDTQYF

v_call: TRBV12-3/TRBV12-4
j_call: TRBJ2-7
d_call: NA
clone_size: many
cdr3_length: 11
cdr3_nt: TGTGCCAGCAGTTTAGGGGGAGAGCAGTACTTC
cdr3_aa: CASSLGGEQYF

v_call: TRBV29-1
j_call: TRBJ2-1
d_call: NA
clone_size: many
cdr3_length: 14
cdr3_nt: TGCAGCGTTGAAGGGTTAGCGTGGAGGGATGAGCAGTTCTTC
cdr3_aa: CSVEGLAWRDEQFF

v_call: TRBV13
j_call: TRBJ1-4
d_call: NA
clone_size: many
cdr3_length: 15
cdr3_nt: TGTGCCAGCAGCCGTTTTAGTTCTGGTAATGAAAAACTGTTTTTT
cdr3_aa: CASSRFSSGNEKLFF

v_call: TRBV10-3
j_call: TRBJ2-7
d_call: TRBD2
clone_size: NA
cdr3_length: 16
cdr3_nt: TGTGCCATCAGGGCGTTGGGAACTAGCGGGGCCTACGAGCAGTACTTC
cdr3_aa: CAIRALGTSGAYEQYF

v_call: TRBV2
j_call: TRBJ2-1
d_call: NA
clone_size: NA
cdr3_length: 15
cdr3_nt: TGTGCCAGCAGCCGCCGGGTGAGCTCCTACGATGAGCATTTCTTC
cdr3_aa: CASSRRVSSYDEHFF

v_call: TRBV6-5
j_call: TRBJ1-4
d_call: NA
clone_size: many
cdr3_length: 14
cdr3_nt: TGTGCCAGCAGTCGGACAACAACTAATGAAAAACTGTTTTTT
cdr3_aa: CASSRTTTNEKLFF

v_call: TRBV20-1
j_call: TRBJ2-3
d_call: TRBD2
clone_size: many
cdr3_length: 18
cdr3_nt: TGCAGTGCAGCATCCGGGACTAGCGGGCTCACACTCACAGATACGCAGTATTTT
cdr3_aa: CSAASGTSGLTLTDTQYF